One sample yielded the 7 T cell receptor beta chains listed below, sequenced in a study of blood T cell repertoires in COVID-19. Some clones are missing from TCRdb's copy, which holds only in-frame ones; the method was immunoSEQ multiplex PCR. The data hold about 300,000 clones, with around nine tenths observed a single time. What was sequenced was peripheral blood. Every receptor here comes from a man in his 70s with acute or convalescent COVID-19.

The chain recombines TRBV29-1 with TRBJ2-5; 9 bases map to TRBD1. The CDR3 covers 14 residues. The germline gives CDR1 SQVTM, CDR2 ANQGSEA. V lost 5 bases, J lost 5 bases, and 9 bases stayed unmatched. This chain's CDR3 is CSVYQTGGSETQYF. The DNA for the CDR3 is TGCAGCGTTTACCAGACAGGGGGATCGGAGACCCAGTACTTC.

This chain joins TRBV7-9 and TRBJ1-3, with a weak D call TRBD1 (5 bases). V lost 2 bases to trimming and J lost 9 bases, with 20 bases between them. CDR3 length equals 16 residues. CDR1 and CDR2 (germline): SEHNR, FQNEAQ (reference sequence). DNA for the CDR3: TGTGCCAGCAGCTTACCCACCGGGACCGGGGGTAGCACCATATATTTT. Its protein is CASSLPTGTGGSTIYF.

The chain employs TRBV6-1 and TRBJ1-5; TRBD1 matches 9 bases. This CDR3 region has 15 residues. Trimming at V came to 3 bases and at J to 5 bases, leaving 5 bases not matched to a gene. Germline-derived CDR1 and CDR2 are MNHNS and SASEGT. In DNA, the CDR3 is TGTGCCAGCAGTGATGGGGGACAGGGACATCAGCCCCAGCATTTT. It specifies CASSDGGQGHQPQHF.

The rearrangement joins TRBV28 to TRBJ1-4; 9 nucleotides align to TRBD1. Trimming cost V 4 bases and J 1 base; bases outside gene matches: 4. The CDR3 consists of 16 residues. Germline V lookup: CDR1 MDHEN, CDR2 SYDVKM. The CDR3 region has the DNA TGTGCCAGCAGTTCGGGACAGGGAGTAACTAATGAAAAACTGTTTTTT. Translating gives CASSSGQGVTNEKLFF.

The chain employs TRBV18 and TRBJ2-3; D might be TRBD1 (5 bases). This CDR3 is 15 amino acids long. The germline V and J ends were trimmed by 4 bases and 2 bases, with 13 bases remaining between them. Per germline, CDR1 KGHSH and CDR2 LQKENI. In DNA, the CDR3 is TGTGCCAGCTCACAGTCTTGGACAAACACAGATACGCAGTATTTT. Its protein is CASSQSWTNTDTQYF.

The chain has TRBV2 and TRBJ2-2; TRBD1 matches 10 bases. The CDR3 is 15 residues long. The germline gives CDR1 SNHLY, CDR2 FYNNEI. V shed 5 bases and J 8 bases; nucleotides not matched to a gene: 8. Here the CDR3 DNA reads TGTGCCAGCAGTAGACAGGGGGCGTATTCAGGGGAGCTGTTTTTT. Its translation: CASSRQGAYSGELFF.

The gene calls are TRBV7-2 and TRBJ2-3; TRBD2 matches 12 bases. The CDR3 runs 19 residues. The germline CDR1 and CDR2 sequences are SGHTA and FQGNSA. With V trimmed by 5 bases and J by 1 base, 13 bases remained unmatched. The CDR3 DNA is TGTGCCAGCAGCCCCCGAGGACTAGCGGGGCTAACACGCACAGATACGCAGTATTTT. Encoded protein: CASSPRGLAGLTRTDTQYF.